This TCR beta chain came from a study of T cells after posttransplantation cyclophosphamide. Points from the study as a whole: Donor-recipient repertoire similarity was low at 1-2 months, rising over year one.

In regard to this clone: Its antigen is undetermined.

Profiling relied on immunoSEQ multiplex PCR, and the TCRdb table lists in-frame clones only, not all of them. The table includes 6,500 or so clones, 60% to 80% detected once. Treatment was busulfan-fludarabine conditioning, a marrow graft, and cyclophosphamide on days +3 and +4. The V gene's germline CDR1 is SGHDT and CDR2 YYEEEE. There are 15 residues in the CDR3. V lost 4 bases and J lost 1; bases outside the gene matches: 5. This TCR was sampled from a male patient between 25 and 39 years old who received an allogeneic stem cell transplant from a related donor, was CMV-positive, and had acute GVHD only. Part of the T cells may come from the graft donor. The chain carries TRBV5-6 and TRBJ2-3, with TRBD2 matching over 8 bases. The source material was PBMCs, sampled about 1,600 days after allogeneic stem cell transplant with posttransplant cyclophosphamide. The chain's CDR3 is CASSPMTSGTDTQYF. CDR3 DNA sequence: TGTGCCAGCAGCCCGATGACTAGCGGCACAGATACGCAGTATTTT.